This T cell receptor (beta chain) was profiled in a study of blood T cell repertoires in COVID-19 (dated by TCRdb to between 2020 and 2021). For context, the study as a whole: Samples covering the acute and convalescent phases of COVID-19 were provided by collaborators in the United States, Italy and Spain. The material from the prospective study consisted of cDNA or gDNA derived from T cells, B-cell-depleted T cells, or PBMCs. Subjects who had been exposed to COVID-19, were actively infected with it, or had recovered from it provided the deeply sampled blood TCRbeta repertoires that made up the dataset. A freely available public database, intended as a resource for researchers studying the immune response to SARS-CoV-2, is where the repertoires were released. The samples were drawn from the first 160 participants of the ongoing ImmuneRACE study and from about 1,200 subjects provided by 6 global collaborators. The sample metadata nearly always contained a de-identified subject ID, COVID-19 status, age in years and sex. Where available, HLA class I and class II types were taken from metadata supplied by the sample provider and were not determined by assay-based typing. Overall results and qualifications from the work: The quantity of clinical and demographic metadata differed by source and by participant and was supplied without curation.

The immunoSEQ Assay, a bias-controlled multiplex PCR, was used to amplify TCRbeta CDR3 regions from genomic DNA. As for the original processing: The number of nucleated cells in each sample was estimated by amplification of reference gene primers within the assay. To quantify the absolute abundance of each unique TCRbeta CDR3 rearrangement, sequence reads were collapsed and filtered. Productive Simpson clonality was computed per sample as the square root of Simpson's diversity index over productive rearrangements. What TCRdb holds here is the immuneACCESS table cut down to in-frame rearrangements. Part of the clones is not present; checked against another copy, under half of the missing clones reflect an unresolved V gene, and the others are unexplained. V, J and clone size are taken as reported in that table, and D and trimming were inferred from the DNA itself. The table for this sample lists some 150,000 clones; approximately 86% of them were counted only once. The ten largest clonotypes hold approximately 1.3% of the sample.

The germline V gene (reference sequence) yields SEHNR for CDR1 and FQNEAQ for CDR2. From cysteine to phenylalanine, the CDR3 is 14 amino acids long. The DNA shown is the 42-base CDR3, in frame from base 1. V is shortened by 4 bases, J by 5 bases, and the region joining them spans 11 bases. In the case of this clone: What this receptor recognizes is not known. No much larger clone is present one base from it, and per-base qualities are unavailable.

Another Seattle source contributed samples from volunteer blood donors who had recovered from COVID-19. The collaborating institutions used their own protocols to collect whole blood in K2EDTA tubes. For TCRbeta analysis, collaborators shipped samples as frozen whole blood, isolated PBMCs, or DNA extracted from either of those sample types. This clonotype originated in a man in his 60s who had recovered from COVID-19. Here the chain combines TRBV7-9 and TRBJ1-4, with the D segment identity uncertain. Specimen: peripheral blood. The DNA sequence is given as TGTGCCAGCAGCTCAGGCGGGGAAAATGAAAAACTGTTTTTT. This sequence encodes CASSSGGENEKLFF.